The source of this T cell receptor beta chain is a study of blood T cell repertoires in COVID-19. As for the study in general: Sample material is recorded as cDNA or gDNA derived from T cells, B-cell-depleted T cells, or PBMCs.

Germline-derived CDR1 and CDR2 are SNHLY and FYNNEI. V lost 9 bases and J 6 bases, leaving 15 bases between the germline ends. This CDR3 region has 14 residues. The method was immunoSEQ multiplex PCR; TCRdb's version includes in-frame clones alone and lacks a portion of them. Here the sample spans some 130,000 clones, more than 60% being singletons. The TCR sequence derives from a woman in her 70s with acute or convalescent COVID-19. V and J are TRBV2 and TRBJ2-6; D possibly corresponds to TRBD1 (6 bases). Sequencing was performed on peripheral blood. The DNA for the CDR3 is TGTGCCAGAAAAGGGGGTTCTAAGGCCAACGTCCTGACTTTC. Its protein product is CARKGGSKANVLTF.